One sample yielded the 3 T cell receptor beta chains listed below, sequenced in a study of early T cells in non-severe SARS-CoV-2 infection (dated by TCRdb to the early 2020s). The library was obtained by 5' RACE. For sequencing, a NextSeq 500 was employed. TCRdb ran its own pipeline on the public reads, namely fastp trimming at Q25 and MiXCR clone calling, and kept in-frame beta chains. Each CDR3 protein gets just one entry, which takes the most common genes and DNA from the rows behind it. The sample records around 70,000 distinct CDR3 sequences, 9.5% to 15% of which are singletons. The ten largest clones capture about 3.9% of the sample. Material for sequencing was whole blood. The receptors originated from an adult who was a healthcare worker with PCR-confirmed SARS-CoV-2 infection or an uninfected control (not recorded which).

This clonotype appeared a few times. The chain recombines TRBV6-1 with TRBJ1-4, with TRBD1 identical over 7 bases. The length of the CDR3 is 14 residues. The V and J ends lost 0 bases and 10 bases, in that order; junction bases with no gene match: 5. Germline V gene data show CDR1 as MNHNS and CDR2 as SASEGT. CDR3 protein: CASSEASTGRKLFF. CDR3 bases: TGTGCCAGCAGTGAAGCCTCGACAGGGAGAAAACTGTTTTTT.

At least ten counts were recorded for this clonotype. The rearrangement links TRBV20-1 to TRBJ2-7; the match to TRBD2 covers 11 bases. CDR3 size: 16 residues. The V and J ends lost 4 bases and 2 bases, in that order; junction bases with no gene match: 10. The germline V gene has CDR1 DFQATT and CDR2 SNEGSKA (reference sequence). The CDR3 nucleotides read TGCAGTGCTACTGGACTAGCGGGCCAGAAGGCCTACGAGCAGTACTTC. Translating gives CSATGLAGQKAYEQYF.

This clonotype has more than one count but fewer than ten. The chain couples TRBV27 to TRBJ2-7; 7 bases fit TRBD1. Trimming removed 5 bases from V and 2 bases from J; junction bases left unmatched: 9. The CDR3 is 15 amino acids. The germline V gene encodes CDR1 MNHEY and CDR2 SMNVEV (reference sequence). CDR3 region: CASSITGTVTYEQYF. The CDR3 DNA follows: TGTGCCAGCAGTATTACCGGGACAGTCACCTACGAGCAGTACTTC.